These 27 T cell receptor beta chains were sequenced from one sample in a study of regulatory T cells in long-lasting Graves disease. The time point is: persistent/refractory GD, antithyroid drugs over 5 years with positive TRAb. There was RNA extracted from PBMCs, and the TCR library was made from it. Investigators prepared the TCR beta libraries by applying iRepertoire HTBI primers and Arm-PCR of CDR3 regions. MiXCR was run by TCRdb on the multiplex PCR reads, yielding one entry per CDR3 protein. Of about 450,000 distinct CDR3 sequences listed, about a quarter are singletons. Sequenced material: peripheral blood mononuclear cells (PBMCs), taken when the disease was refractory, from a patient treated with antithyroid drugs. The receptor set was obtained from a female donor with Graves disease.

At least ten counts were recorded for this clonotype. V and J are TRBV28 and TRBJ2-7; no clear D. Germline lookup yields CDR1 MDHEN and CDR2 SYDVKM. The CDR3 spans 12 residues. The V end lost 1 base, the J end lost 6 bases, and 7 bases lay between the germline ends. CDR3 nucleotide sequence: TGTGCCAGCAGTTTATTAAGTCTCGAGCAGTACTTC. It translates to CASSLLSLEQYF.

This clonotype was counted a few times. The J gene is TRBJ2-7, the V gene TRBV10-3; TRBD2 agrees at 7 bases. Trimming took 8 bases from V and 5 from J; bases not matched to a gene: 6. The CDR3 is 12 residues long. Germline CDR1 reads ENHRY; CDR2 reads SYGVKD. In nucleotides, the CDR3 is TGTGCCATCCGGAGCGGGATACACGAGCAGTACTTC. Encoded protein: CAIRSGIHEQYF.

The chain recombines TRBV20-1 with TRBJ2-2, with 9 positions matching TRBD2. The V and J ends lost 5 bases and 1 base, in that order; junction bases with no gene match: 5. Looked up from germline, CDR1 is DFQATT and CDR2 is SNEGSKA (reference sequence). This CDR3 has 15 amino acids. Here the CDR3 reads CSASISGGNTGELFF. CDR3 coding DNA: TGCAGTGCTTCCATTAGCGGGGGGAACACCGGGGAGCTGTTTTTT.

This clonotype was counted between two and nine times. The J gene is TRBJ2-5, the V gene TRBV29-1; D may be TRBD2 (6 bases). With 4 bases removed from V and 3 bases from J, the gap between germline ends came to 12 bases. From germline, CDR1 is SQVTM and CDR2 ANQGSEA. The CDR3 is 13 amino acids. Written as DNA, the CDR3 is TGCAGCGTTGGTCCGACTAGTGAAGAGACCCAGTACTTC. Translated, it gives CSVGPTSEETQYF. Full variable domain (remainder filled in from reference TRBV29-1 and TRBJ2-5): SAVISQKPSRDICQRGTSLTIQCQVDSQVTMMFWYRQQPGQSLTLIATANQGSEATYESGFVIDKFPISRPNLTFSTLTVSNMSPEDSSIYLCSVGPTSEETQYFGPGTRLLVL.

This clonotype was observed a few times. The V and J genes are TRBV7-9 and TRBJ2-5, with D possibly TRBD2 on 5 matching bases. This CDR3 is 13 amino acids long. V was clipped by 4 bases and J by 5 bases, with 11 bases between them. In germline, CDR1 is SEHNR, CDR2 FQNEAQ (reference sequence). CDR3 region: CASSYRPGETQYF. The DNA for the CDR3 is TGTGCCAGCAGCTATAGGCCGGGGGAGACCCAGTACTTC.

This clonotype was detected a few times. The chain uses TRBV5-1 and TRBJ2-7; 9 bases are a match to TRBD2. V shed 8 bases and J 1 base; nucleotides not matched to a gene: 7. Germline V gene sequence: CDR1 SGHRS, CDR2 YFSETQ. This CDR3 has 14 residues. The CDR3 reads CARYGREGSYEQYF. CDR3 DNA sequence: TGCGCCAGATACGGGCGGGAGGGATCCTACGAGCAGTACTTC.

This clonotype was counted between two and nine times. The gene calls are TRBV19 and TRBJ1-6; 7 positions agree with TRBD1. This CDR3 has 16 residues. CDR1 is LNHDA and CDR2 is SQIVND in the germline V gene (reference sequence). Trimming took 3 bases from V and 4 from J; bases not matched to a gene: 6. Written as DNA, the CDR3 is TGTGCCAGTAGTATTCTCCGGGACAGTTATAATTCACCCCTCCACTTT. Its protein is CASSILRDSYNSPLHF.

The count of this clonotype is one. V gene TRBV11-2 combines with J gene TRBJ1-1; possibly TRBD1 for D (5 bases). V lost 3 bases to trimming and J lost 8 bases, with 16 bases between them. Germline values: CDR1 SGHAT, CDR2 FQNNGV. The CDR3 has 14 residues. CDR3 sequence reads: CASSFAGRVKEAFF. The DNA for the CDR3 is TGTGCCAGCAGCTTTGCAGGGCGGGTGAAGGAAGCTTTCTTT.

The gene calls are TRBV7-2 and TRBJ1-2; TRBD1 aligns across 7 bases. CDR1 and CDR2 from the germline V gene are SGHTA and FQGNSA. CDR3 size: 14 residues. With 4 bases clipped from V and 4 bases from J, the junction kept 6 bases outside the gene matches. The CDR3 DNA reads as TGTGCCAGCAGCTCGCATCAGGGGGGCTATGGCTACACCTTC. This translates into CASSSHQGGYGYTF.

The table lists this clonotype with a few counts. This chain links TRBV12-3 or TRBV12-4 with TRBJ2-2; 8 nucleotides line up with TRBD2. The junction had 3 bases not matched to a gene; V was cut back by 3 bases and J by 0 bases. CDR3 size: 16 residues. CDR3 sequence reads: CASSLGAGANTGELFF. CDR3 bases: TGTGCCAGCAGTTTGGGAGCGGGAGCGAACACCGGGGAGCTGTTTTTT.

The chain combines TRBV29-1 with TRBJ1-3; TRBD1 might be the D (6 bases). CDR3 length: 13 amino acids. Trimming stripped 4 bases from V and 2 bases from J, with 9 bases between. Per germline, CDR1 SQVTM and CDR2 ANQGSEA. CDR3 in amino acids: CSVAQGAGNTIYF. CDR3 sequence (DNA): TGCAGCGTTGCACAGGGAGCTGGAAACACCATATATTTT.

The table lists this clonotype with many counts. The CDR3, as DNA: TGTGCCAGACGGACAGGGAGGAAAGATGAGCAGTTCTTC. This gives the protein CARRTGRKDEQFF. This chain connects TRBV2 to TRBJ2-1; 8 nucleotides match TRBD1. This CDR3 contains 13 residues. CDR1 and CDR2 (germline): SNHLY, FYNNEI. The V gene end was trimmed by 9 bases and the J gene end by 8 bases; junction bases not matched to a gene: 9.

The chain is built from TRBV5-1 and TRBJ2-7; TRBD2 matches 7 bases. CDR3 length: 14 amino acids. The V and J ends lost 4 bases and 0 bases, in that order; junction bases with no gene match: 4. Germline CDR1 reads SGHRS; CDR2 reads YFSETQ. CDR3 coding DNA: TGCGCCAGCAGCACTGGACTAGGCTCCTACGAGCAGTACTTC. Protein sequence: CASSTGLGSYEQYF.

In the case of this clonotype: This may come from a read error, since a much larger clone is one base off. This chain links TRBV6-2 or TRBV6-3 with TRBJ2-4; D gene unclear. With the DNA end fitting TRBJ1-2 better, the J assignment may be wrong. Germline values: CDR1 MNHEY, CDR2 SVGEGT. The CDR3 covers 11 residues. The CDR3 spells CASKKEGGYTF. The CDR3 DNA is TGTGCCAGCAAAAAAGAGGGCGGCTACACCTTC.

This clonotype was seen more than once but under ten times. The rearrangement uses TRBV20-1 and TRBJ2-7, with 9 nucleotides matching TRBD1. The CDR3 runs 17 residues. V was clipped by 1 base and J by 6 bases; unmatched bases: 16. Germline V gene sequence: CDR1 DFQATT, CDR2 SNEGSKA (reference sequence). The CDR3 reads CSARVSTRTGVLREQYF. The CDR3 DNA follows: TGCAGTGCTAGAGTCTCAACGAGGACAGGGGTTCTTCGCGAGCAGTACTTC.

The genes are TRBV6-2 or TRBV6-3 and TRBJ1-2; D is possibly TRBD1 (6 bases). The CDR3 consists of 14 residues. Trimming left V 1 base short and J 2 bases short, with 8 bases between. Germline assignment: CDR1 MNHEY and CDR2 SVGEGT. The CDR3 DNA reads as TGTGCCAGCAGTTACTGGGGGCCGAACTATGGCTACACCTTC. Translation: CASSYWGPNYGYTF.

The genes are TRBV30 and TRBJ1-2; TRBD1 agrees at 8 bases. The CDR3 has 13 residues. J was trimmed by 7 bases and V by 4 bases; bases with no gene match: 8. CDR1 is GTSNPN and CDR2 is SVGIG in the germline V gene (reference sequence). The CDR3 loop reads CAWTLQGAPGYTF. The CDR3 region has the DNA TGTGCCTGGACTTTGCAGGGGGCCCCTGGCTACACCTTC.

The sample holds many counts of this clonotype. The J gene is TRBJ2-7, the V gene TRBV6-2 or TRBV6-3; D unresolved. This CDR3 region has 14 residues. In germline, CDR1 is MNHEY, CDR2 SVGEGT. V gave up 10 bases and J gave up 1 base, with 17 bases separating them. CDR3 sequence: CATTRVGSSYEQYF. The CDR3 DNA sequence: TGTGCCACCACCCGGGTTGGCAGTTCCTACGAGCAGTACTTC.

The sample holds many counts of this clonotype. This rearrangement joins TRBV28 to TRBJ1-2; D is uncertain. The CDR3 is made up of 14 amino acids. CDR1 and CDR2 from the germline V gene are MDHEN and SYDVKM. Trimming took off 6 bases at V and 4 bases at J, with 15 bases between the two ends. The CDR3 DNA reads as TGTGCCAGCAGCCCCTCTACCACCCTCTATGGCTACACCTTC. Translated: CASSPSTTLYGYTF.

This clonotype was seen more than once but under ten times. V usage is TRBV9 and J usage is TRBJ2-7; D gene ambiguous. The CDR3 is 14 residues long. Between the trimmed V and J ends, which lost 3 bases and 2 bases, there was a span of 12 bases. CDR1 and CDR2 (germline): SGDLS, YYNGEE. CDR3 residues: CASSGGTSTYEQYF. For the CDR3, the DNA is TGTGCCAGCAGCGGCGGAACCTCTACCTACGAGCAGTACTTC.

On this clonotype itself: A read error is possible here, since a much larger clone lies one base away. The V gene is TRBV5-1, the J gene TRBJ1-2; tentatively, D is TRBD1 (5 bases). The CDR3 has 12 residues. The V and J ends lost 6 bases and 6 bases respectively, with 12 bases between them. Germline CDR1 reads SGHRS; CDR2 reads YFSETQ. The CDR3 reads CASNSQGDGYTF. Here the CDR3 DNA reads TGCGCCAGCAACTCTCAGGGAGATGGCTACACCTTC.

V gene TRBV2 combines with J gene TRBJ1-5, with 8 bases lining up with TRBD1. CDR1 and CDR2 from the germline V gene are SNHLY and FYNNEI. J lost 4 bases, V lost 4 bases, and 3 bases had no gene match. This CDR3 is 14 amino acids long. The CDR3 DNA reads TGTGCCAGCAGTGGGACAGGGATTAATCAGCCCCAGCATTTT. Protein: CASSGTGINQPQHF.

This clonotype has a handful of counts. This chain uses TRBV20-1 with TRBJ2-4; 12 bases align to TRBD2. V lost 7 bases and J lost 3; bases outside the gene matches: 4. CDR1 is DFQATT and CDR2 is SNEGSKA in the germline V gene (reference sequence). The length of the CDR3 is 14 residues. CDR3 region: CSVSSGRVKNIQYF. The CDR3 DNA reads TGCAGTGTCTCTAGCGGGAGGGTCAAAAACATTCAGTACTTC.

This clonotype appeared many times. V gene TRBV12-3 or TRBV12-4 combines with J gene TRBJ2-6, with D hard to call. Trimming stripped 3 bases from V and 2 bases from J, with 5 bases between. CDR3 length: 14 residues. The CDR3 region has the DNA TGTGCCAGCAGTTTGTACACTGGGGCCAACGTCCTGACTTTC. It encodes CASSLYTGANVLTF.

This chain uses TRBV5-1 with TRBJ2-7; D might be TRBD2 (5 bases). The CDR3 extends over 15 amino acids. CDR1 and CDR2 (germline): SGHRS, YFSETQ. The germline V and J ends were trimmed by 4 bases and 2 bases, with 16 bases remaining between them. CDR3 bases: TGCGCCAGCAGCCTTGAAGGCTCCGGGGCCTACGAGCAGTACTTC. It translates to CASSLEGSGAYEQYF.

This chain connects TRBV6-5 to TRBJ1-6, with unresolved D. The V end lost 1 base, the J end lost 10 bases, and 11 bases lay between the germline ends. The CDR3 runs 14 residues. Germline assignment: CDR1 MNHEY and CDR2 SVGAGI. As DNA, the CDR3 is TGTGCCAGCAGTTACTGGAGAAGCGGCTCACCCCTCCACTTT. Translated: CASSYWRSGSPLHF.

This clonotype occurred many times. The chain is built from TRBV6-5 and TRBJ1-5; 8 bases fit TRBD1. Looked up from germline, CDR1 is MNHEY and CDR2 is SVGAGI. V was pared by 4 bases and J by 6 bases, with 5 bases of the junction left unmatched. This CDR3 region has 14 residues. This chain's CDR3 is CASSSRQGSQPQHF. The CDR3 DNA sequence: TGTGCCAGCAGTTCCCGACAGGGGAGTCAGCCCCAGCATTTT.